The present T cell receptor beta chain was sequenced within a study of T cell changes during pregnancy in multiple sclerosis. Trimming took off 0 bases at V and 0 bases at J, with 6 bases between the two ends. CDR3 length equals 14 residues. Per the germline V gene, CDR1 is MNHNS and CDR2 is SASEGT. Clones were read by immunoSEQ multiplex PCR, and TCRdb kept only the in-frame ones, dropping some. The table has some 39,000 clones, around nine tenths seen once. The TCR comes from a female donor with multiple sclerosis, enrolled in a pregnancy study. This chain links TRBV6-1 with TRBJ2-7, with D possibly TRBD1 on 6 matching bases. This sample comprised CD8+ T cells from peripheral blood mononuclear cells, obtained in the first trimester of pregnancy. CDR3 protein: CASSEADSSYEQYF. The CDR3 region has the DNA TGTGCCAGCAGTGAAGCGGACAGCTCCTACGAGCAGTACTTC.